The 19 T cell receptor beta chains in this list originate from one sample, sequenced in a study of T-cell memory formation after mild COVID-19. Each CDR3 protein is one row after TCRdb ran MiXCR on the 5' RACE reads. The table includes roughly 180,000 distinct CDR3 sequences, approximately 18% detected once. Material: PBMCs or a T cell subset sorted from them (not recorded which). The receptors shown here come from a man between 18 and 35 years old who had mild COVID-19 (a few samples of this study predate the infection). Cell type and time point are not known.

The table lists this clonotype with a few counts. In DNA form, the CDR3 reads TGTGCCAGCAGTACCCAGGTCCCGAGCTCTGGAAACACCATATATTTT. Translated: CASSTQVPSSGNTIYF. The genes are TRBV6-5 and TRBJ1-3, with D hard to call. Germline V gene sequence: CDR1 MNHEY, CDR2 SVGAGI. The germline V and J ends were trimmed by 5 bases and 0 bases, with 14 bases remaining between them. The CDR3 contains 16 residues.

This clonotype has just a few counts. J is TRBJ2-3 and V is TRBV4-1, with TRBD1 as a possible D gene (6 bases). The CDR3 has 15 residues. V was cut by 0 bases and J by 2 bases, with 9 bases left in between. Looked up from germline, CDR1 is MGHRA and CDR2 is YSYEKL. CDR3 residues: CASSQDGTPTDTQYF. CDR3 coding DNA: TGCGCCAGCAGCCAAGATGGGACACCCACAGATACGCAGTATTTT.

The chain joins TRBV5-1 to TRBJ1-1; maybe TRBD1 (6 bases). The CDR3 runs 14 residues. Germline CDR1 and CDR2: SGHRS and YFSETQ. The germline V and J ends were trimmed by 4 bases and 1 base, with 11 bases remaining between them. CDR3 nucleotides: TGCGCCAGCAGCCTCCGGACAGCGAACACTGAAGCTTTCTTT. Its protein is CASSLRTANTEAFF.

The chain combines TRBV9 with TRBJ1-1; maybe TRBD1 (5 bases). Germline loops: CDR1 SGDLS, CDR2 YYNGEE. Trimming removed 4 bases from V and 1 base from J, with 17 bases in between. This CDR3 contains 16 residues. This CDR3 is CASSPRRQTENTEAFF. CDR3 sequence (DNA): TGTGCCAGCAGCCCCCGACGGCAGACAGAGAACACTGAAGCTTTCTTT.

The table lists this clonotype with a few counts. The genes are TRBV4-3 and TRBJ2-7; a weak D match, TRBD2 (5 bases). Trimming left V 3 bases short and J 6 bases short, with 18 bases between. This CDR3 spans 15 amino acids. Germline V gene sequence: CDR1 LGHNA, CDR2 YSLEER. CDR3 sequence: CASSHQRGDRREQYF. The CDR3 DNA follows: TGCGCCAGCAGCCACCAACGGGGAGATCGTCGCGAGCAGTACTTC.

This clonotype was observed many times. The chain carries TRBV28 and TRBJ2-3; TRBD2 matches at 14 bases. The junction had 4 bases not matched to a gene; V was cut back by 6 bases and J by 5 bases. CDR1 and CDR2 from the germline V gene are MDHEN and SYDVKM. This CDR3 is 15 amino acids long. Written as DNA, the CDR3 is TGTGCCAGCAGCGGGACTAGCGGGGGACAAGATACGCAGTATTTT. This gives the protein CASSGTSGGQDTQYF.

This clonotype was seen a handful of times. The genes are TRBV7-9 and TRBJ2-7; 11 bases are shared with TRBD1. There are 12 residues in the CDR3. V was clipped by 5 bases and J by 8 bases; unmatched bases: 2. Germline V lookup: CDR1 SEHNR, CDR2 FQNEAQ (reference sequence). CDR3 in amino acids: CASSGTGGQQYF. The CDR3 bases are TGTGCCAGCAGCGGGACAGGGGGGCAGCAGTACTTC.

The chain is built from TRBV20-1 and TRBJ1-1; D not resolved. Trimming pared 6 bases from V and 3 bases from J, leaving 14 bases between. CDR1 is DFQATT and CDR2 is SNEGSKA in the germline V gene (reference sequence). This CDR3 spans 13 amino acids. The CDR3 reads CSASHFRDTEAFF. CDR3 coding DNA: TGCAGTGCAAGCCACTTTAGGGACACTGAAGCTTTCTTT.

The rearrangement links TRBV5-4 to TRBJ2-1; D remains ambiguous. With 0 bases removed from V and 4 bases from J, the gap between germline ends came to 11 bases. CDR1 and CDR2 (germline): SGHNT, YYREEE (reference sequence). The CDR3 spans 15 residues. The DNA of the CDR3 is TGTGCCAGCAGCTTGGAGGGAATAATTTACAATGAGCAGTTCTTC. Its translation is CASSLEGIIYNEQFF.

This clonotype was counted only a few times. The J gene is TRBJ2-5, the V gene TRBV4-2; 11 bases are a match to TRBD2. The V and J ends lost 5 bases and 5 bases, in that order; junction bases with no gene match: 7. From germline, CDR1 is LGHNA and CDR2 YNFKEQ. The CDR3 has 15 residues. The DNA for the CDR3 is TGTGCCAGCAGCGAACTAGCGGGGGTGCGGGAGACCCAGTACTTC. Protein: CASSELAGVRETQYF.

This clonotype showed up just a few times. The chain employs TRBV7-2 and TRBJ1-1; D not resolved. V dropped 5 bases and J dropped 2 bases, with 12 bases sitting between them. The CDR3 has 14 residues. CDR1 is SGHTA and CDR2 is FQGNSA in the germline V gene. The CDR3 DNA follows: TGTGCCAGCAGCCCTTTTCACGCCAACACTGAAGCTTTCTTT. The encoded protein is CASSPFHANTEAFF.

The chain recombines TRBV7-2 with TRBJ2-5; no clear D gene. Per the germline V gene, CDR1 is SGHTA and CDR2 is FQGNSA. The V end was cut by 6 bases, the J end by 5 bases, with 7 bases between. This CDR3 spans 11 amino acids. CDR3 residues: CASRMGETQYF. In nucleotides, the CDR3 is TGTGCCAGCAGGATGGGGGAGACCCAGTACTTC.

The rearrangement uses TRBV20-1 and TRBJ2-5, with 12 bases that match TRBD2. This CDR3 spans 17 amino acids. V shed 5 bases and J 0 bases; nucleotides not matched to a gene: 10. CDR1 and CDR2 from the germline V gene are DFQATT and SNEGSKA (reference sequence). CDR3 amino acids: CSAPQTSGGTYQETQYF. The CDR3 region has the DNA TGCAGTGCTCCCCAGACTAGCGGGGGTACGTACCAAGAGACCCAGTACTTC.

This chain joins TRBV4-1 and TRBJ1-1; D is uncertain. The CDR3 is 13 residues long. V was shortened by 6 bases and J by 8 bases, with 16 bases between the two germline ends. Looked up from germline, CDR1 is MGHRA and CDR2 is YSYEKL. CDR3 sequence: CASRGLRASEAFF. In DNA, the CDR3 is TGCGCCAGCAGGGGATTGCGGGCTTCGGAAGCTTTCTTT.

The chain joins TRBV9 to TRBJ2-4; D is tentatively TRBD1 or TRBD2 (5 bases each). Germline V gives CDR1 SGDLS, CDR2 YYNGEE. The CDR3 length is 14 residues. The germline V and J ends were trimmed by 0 bases and 1 base, with 5 bases remaining between them. The CDR3 region is CASSVGGAKNIQYF. The CDR3 DNA is TGTGCCAGCAGCGTAGGGGGGGCCAAAAACATTCAGTACTTC.

This chain uses TRBV28 with TRBJ1-5; D not resolved. Trimming removed 1 base from V and 0 bases from J, with 7 bases in between. This CDR3 spans 15 amino acids. CDR1 is MDHEN, CDR2 SYDVKM, per germline. This CDR3 is CASSLSGNSNQPQHF. CDR3 in DNA: TGTGCCAGCAGTTTATCGGGTAATAGCAATCAGCCCCAGCATTTT. Based on the CDR3 plus reference TRBV28 and TRBJ1-5, the full variable domain is DVKVTQSSRYLVKRTGEKVFLECVQDMDHENMFWYRQDPGLGLRLIYFSYDVKMKEKGDIPEGYSVSREKKERFSLILESASTNQTSMYLCASSLSGNSNQPQHFGDGTRLSIL.

This clonotype was counted a few times. The chain combines TRBV6-2 or TRBV6-3 with TRBJ2-3; D could derive from TRBD1 or TRBD2 (5 bases each). The germline gives CDR1 MNHEY, CDR2 SVGEGT. This CDR3 has 16 amino acids. The V gene lost 8 bases and the J gene lost 0 bases, with 18 bases spanning the gap. The CDR3 DNA sequence: TGTGCCAGCGCCAAGGCACGGGGCCTTAGCACAGATACGCAGTATTTT. Its translation: CASAKARGLSTDTQYF.

The chain joins TRBV19 to TRBJ1-2; no firm D call. CDR1 is LNHDA, CDR2 SQIVND, per germline (reference sequence). V lost 5 bases to trimming and J lost 8 bases, with 12 bases between them. The CDR3 has 12 residues. The CDR3 is CASSQAGPGYTF. The CDR3 region has the DNA TGTGCCAGTAGTCAGGCGGGCCCGGGCTACACCTTC.

This clonotype was detected ten times or more. The chain is built from TRBV7-9 and TRBJ2-6, with a possible D match to TRBD1 (5 bases). CDR3 size: 15 residues. Germline V lookup: CDR1 SEHNR, CDR2 FQNEAQ (reference sequence). V lost 2 bases, J lost 4 bases, and 9 bases lay in between. CDR3 bases: TGTGCCAGCAGCTTAAGGGGCTCCGGGGCCAACGTCCTGACTTTC. This sequence encodes CASSLRGSGANVLTF.